One and the same sample provided the 8 T cell receptor beta chains below, sequenced in a study of cytomegalovirus exposure and HLA in healthy donors. PCR was performed using 60 Vbeta and 13 Jbeta primers. Here immunoSEQ multiplex PCR was the method, and the copy in TCRdb shows in-frame clones only, minus some. The sample lists roughly 160,000 clones; 70% to 85% were seen once. The sample taken for sequencing was PBMCs. The source of these receptors is a man aged 50-60 years in good health and CMV-seropositive.

This chain joins TRBV9 and TRBJ2-2; tentative D call: TRBD1 (6 bases). The germline V gene encodes CDR1 SGDLS and CDR2 YYNGEE. There are 15 residues in the CDR3. Deletions cut 6 bases from V and 2 bases from J, with 14 bases between. The chain's CDR3 is CASKSETGNTGELFF. The CDR3 region has the DNA TGTGCCAGCAAATCCGAGACAGGTAACACCGGGGAGCTGTTTTTT. Drawing the rest from reference TRBV9 and TRBJ2-2, the complete variable domain is DSGVTQTPKHLITATGQRVTLRCSPRSGDLSVYWYQQSLDQGLQFLIQYYNGEERAKGNILERFSAQQFPDLHSELNLSSLELGDSALYFCASKSETGNTGELFFGEGSRLTVL.

CDR3 amino acids: CASSQELAGEETQYF. The CDR3 DNA reads as TGTGCCAGCAGCCAAGAGCTAGCGGGGGAAGAGACCCAGTACTTC. V gene TRBV4-2 combines with J gene TRBJ2-5; TRBD2 matches 10 bases. Germline V gene lookup returns CDR1 LGHNA and CDR2 YNFKEQ. The J segment lost 3 bases and the V segment lost 0 bases, leaving 1 base of the junction unmatched. The CDR3 is made up of 15 amino acids.

This clone occurred once. The rearrangement uses TRBV19 and TRBJ2-6; TRBD1 agrees at 7 bases. Germline lookup yields CDR1 LNHDA and CDR2 SQIVND (reference sequence). V lost 2 bases to trimming and J lost 0 bases; unmatched junction nucleotides: 7. This CDR3 comprises 18 residues. In DNA form, the CDR3 reads TGTGCCAGTAGTATAACAGGGGACCCTAGCTCTGGGGCCAACGTCCTGACTTTC. Translating it yields CASSITGDPSSGANVLTF.

The gene calls are TRBV4-1 and TRBJ1-4; possibly TRBD1 for D (6 bases). Trimming removed 0 bases at V and 8 bases at J, with 19 bases between. The CDR3 sequence is 17 residues long. Germline CDR1 reads MGHRA; CDR2 reads YSYEKL. This CDR3 is CASSQEDASGAREKLFF. Written as DNA, the CDR3 is TGCGCCAGCAGCCAAGAGGACGCGTCAGGGGCTAGGGAAAAACTGTTTTTT.

This clone appeared once. In DNA form, the CDR3 reads TGTGCCAGCAGTCCGAGGGTGGGCAATCAGCCCCAGCATTTT. It translates to CASSPRVGNQPQHF. This chain uses TRBV27 with TRBJ1-5; no definite D call. The CDR3 loop spans 14 amino acids. Germline V gene sequence: CDR1 MNHEY, CDR2 SMNVEV (reference sequence). Trimming took 5 bases from V and 2 from J, leaving 10 bases between them.

The chain links TRBV29-1 to TRBJ1-1; maybe TRBD1 (6 bases). V dropped 7 bases and J dropped 5 bases, with 26 bases sitting between them. This CDR3 is built from 16 residues. Per the germline V gene, CDR1 is SQVTM and CDR2 is ANQGSEA. The CDR3 sequence: CSGGTRGGGPLTEAFF. CDR3 nucleotides: TGCAGCGGAGGGACAAGGGGCGGTGGGCCCCTAACTGAAGCTTTCTTT.

The chain links TRBV5-5 to TRBJ2-7; TRBD1 is a possible D gene (6 bases). The CDR3 covers 13 residues. Deletions cut 2 bases from V and 4 bases from J, with 10 bases between. The germline gives CDR1 SGHKS, CDR2 YYEKEE (reference sequence). The DNA of the CDR3 is TGTGCCAGCAGCTTTCAGGGGTCGTACGAGCAGTACTTC. Residues: CASSFQGSYEQYF.

The V call is TRBV7-2, the J call TRBJ2-5; TRBD2 agrees at 7 bases. Trimming removed 4 bases from V and 2 bases from J; junction bases left unmatched: 7. From germline, CDR1 is SGHTA and CDR2 FQGNSA. The CDR3 extends over 15 amino acids. DNA of the CDR3: TGTGCCAGCAGCTCCGAGTGGGGGGGACAAGAGACCCAGTACTTC. As protein: CASSSEWGGQETQYF.